This is a list of T cell receptor beta chains from one sample in a study of blood T cell repertoires in COVID-19. The method was immunoSEQ multiplex PCR; TCRdb's version includes in-frame clones alone and lacks a portion of them. The table has around 330,000 clones, roughly 88% seen once. The sample was peripheral blood. The receptors shown here come from a woman in her forties or fifties with active or convalescent COVID-19. Both conserved end residues are part of each CDR3. D genes are given only for firm matches. Size tells how often a clone was seen (once, few, many) or the class of an expanded clone, and some rows leave it out.

CDR3 protein,CDR3 DNA,D gene,V gene,J gene,CDR3 length,clone size
CATSEGYGTDTQYF,TGTGCCACCAGTGAGGGCTACGGCACAGATACGCAGTATTTT,.,TRBV24-1,TRBJ2-3,14,.
CASSVDSNYGYTF,TGTGCCAGCAGCGTAGACAGTAACTATGGCTACACCTTC,.,TRBV9,TRBJ1-2,13,few
CASSLARGRGLGGNTIYF,TGTGCCAGCAGCTTAGCGCGAGGCAGGGGGCTTGGGGGAAACACCATATATTTT,TRBD1,TRBV7-2,TRBJ1-3,18,.
CASSAGVVWSPLHF,TGTGCCAGCAGTGCAGGGGTGGTATGGTCACCCCTCCACTTT,.,TRBV25-1,TRBJ1-6,14,.
CARTPSGTSYEQYF,TGTGCCAGAACCCCTAGCGGGACCTCCTACGAGCAGTACTTC,.,TRBV7-5,TRBJ2-7,14,once
CASSKPLQGRTEAFF,TGTGCCAGCAGCAAACCTTTACAGGGACGTACTGAAGCTTTCTTT,.,TRBV6-5,TRBJ1-1,15,.
CASSAANTGELFF,TGTGCCAGCAGTGCAGCGAACACCGGGGAGCTGTTTTTT,.,TRBV12-3/TRBV12-4,TRBJ2-2,13,.
CASSETSGSIGTDTQYF,TGTGCCAGTAGTGAGACTAGCGGGAGTATTGGGACAGATACGCAGTATTTT,TRBD2,TRBV19,TRBJ2-3,17,.
CASSRGLAGVNEQFF,TGTGCCAGCAGTCGCGGACTAGCGGGAGTGAATGAGCAGTTCTTC,TRBD2,TRBV6-1,TRBJ2-1,15,.
CASSQTGVEKLFF,TGCGCCAGCAGCCAAACCGGAGTAGAAAAACTGTTTTTT,.,TRBV4-1,TRBJ1-4,13,few
CASRAGGDIGELFF,TGTGCCAGCCGAGCGGGAGGGGATATCGGGGAGCTGTTTTTT,TRBD2,TRBV28,TRBJ2-2,14,.
CAWSPGGNEQFF,TGTGCCTGGAGTCCGGGGGGGAATGAGCAGTTCTTC,TRBD2,TRBV30,TRBJ2-1,12,.
CATSVRHTDTQYF,TGTGCCACCAGTGTGCGACACACAGATACGCAGTATTTT,.,TRBV24-1,TRBJ2-3,13,once
CASSLSWRERYNEQFF,TGTGCCAGCAGCTTATCTTGGCGGGAGAGGTACAATGAGCAGTTCTTC,TRBD2,TRBV7-3,TRBJ2-1,16,.
CASSKQGDQPQHF,TGTGCCAGTTCGAAGCAGGGTGACCAGCCCCAGCATTTT,.,TRBV19,TRBJ1-5,13,.
CASSLGERAKLSTDTQYF,TGTGCCAGCAGCTTGGGAGAGCGGGCAAAACTTAGCACAGATACGCAGTATTTT,.,TRBV11-3,TRBJ2-3,18,.
CASSLPGQDYEQYF,TGTGCCAGCAGCCTTCCGGGACAGGACTACGAGCAGTACTTC,TRBD1,TRBV7-2,TRBJ2-7,14,.
CAWSKYGQANTGELFF,TGTGCCTGGAGTAAATACGGACAGGCGAACACCGGGGAGCTGTTTTTT,TRBD1,TRBV30,TRBJ2-2,16,few
CASSQDYGLNNEQFF,TGTGCCAGCAGCCAAGACTACGGACTAAACAATGAGCAGTTCTTC,.,TRBV4-2,TRBJ2-1,15,.
CASSPTGNSPLHF,TGTGCCAGCAGTCCAACAGGGAATTCACCCCTCCACTTT,.,TRBV6-6,TRBJ1-6,13,few
CASSLEVSSYEQYF,TGTGCCAGCAGCTTAGAAGTGAGCTCCTACGAGCAGTACTTC,.,TRBV7-2,TRBJ2-7,14,.
CASSLDSLGGQYF,TGTGCTAGCAGCCTAGACAGTCTAGGGGGGCAGTACTTC,.,TRBV7-7,TRBJ2-7,13,.
CASSLDSYGYTF,TGTGCCAGCAGCTTAGATTCTTATGGCTACACCTTC,.,TRBV7-2,TRBJ1-2,12,.
CASSYSRTGMNTEAFF,TGTGCCAGCAGTTACTCCCGGACAGGGATGAACACTGAAGCTTTCTTT,TRBD1,TRBV6-5,TRBJ1-1,16,few
CASSSSGQETQYF,TGTGCCAGCAGCTCCAGCGGTCAAGAGACCCAGTACTTC,.,TRBV7-2,TRBJ2-5,13,.
CASSLTSLQETQYF,TGTGCCAGCAGCTTAACTAGCCTACAAGAGACCCAGTACTTC,.,TRBV7-6,TRBJ2-5,14,.
CASSGQTSALSYEQYF,TGTGCCAGCAGCGGCCAAACTAGCGCCCTCTCCTACGAGCAGTACTTC,TRBD2,TRBV7-2,TRBJ2-7,16,.
CAWSNYRYSSYEQYF,TGTGCCTGGAGTAACTACAGGTATAGCTCCTACGAGCAGTACTTC,.,TRBV30,TRBJ2-7,15,.
CASSQLGPAGNEQFF,TGTGCCAGCAGCCAGCTAGGGCCGGCGGGGAATGAGCAGTTCTTC,.,TRBV3-1/TRBV3-2,TRBJ2-1,15,.
CASSGLAGVETQYF,TGTGCCAGCAGTGGACTAGCGGGAGTGGAGACCCAGTACTTC,TRBD2,TRBV2,TRBJ2-5,14,.
CASSVNGDQPQHF,TGTGCCAGCAGTGTAAACGGGGATCAGCCCCAGCATTTT,.,TRBV6-4,TRBJ1-5,13,few
CAISPSNTEAFF,TGTGCCATCAGTCCGAGCAACACTGAAGCTTTCTTT,.,TRBV10-3,TRBJ1-1,12,.
CASSDRDRGPFCF,TGTGCCAGTAGTGACCGGGACAGGGGGCCCTTCTGCTTC,TRBD1,TRBV19,TRBJ2-7,13,.
CASSVSKDTSYEQYF,TGCGCCAGCAGCGTCAGTAAGGACACTTCCTACGAGCAGTACTTC,.,TRBV4-1,TRBJ2-7,15,many
CASSLAGSGGDTQYF,TGTGCCAGCAGCTTAGCGGGGTCCGGAGGCGATACGCAGTATTTT,.,TRBV7-9,TRBJ2-3,15,once
CASSGQGSFYGYTF,TGTGCCAGCAGCGGGCAGGGCTCGTTCTATGGCTACACCTTC,.,TRBV2,TRBJ1-2,14,.
CASSIGGIQETQYF,TGTGCCAGTAGTATTGGGGGGATCCAAGAGACCCAGTACTTC,.,TRBV19,TRBJ2-5,14,.
CASSPGALNEKLFF,TGTGCCAGCAGCCCAGGGGCTTTAAATGAAAAACTGTTTTTT,.,TRBV6-5,TRBJ1-4,14,.
CASSPQGENTEAFF,TGTGCCAGCTCACCACAGGGGGAGAACACTGAAGCTTTCTTT,.,TRBV18,TRBJ1-1,14,.
CASSASNSPLHF,TGTGCCAGCAGCGCATCAAATTCACCCCTCCACTTT,.,TRBV9,TRBJ1-6,12,.
CASREAHYNSPLHF,TGTGCCAGCAGGGAGGCCCATTATAATTCACCCCTCCACTTT,.,TRBV7-2,TRBJ1-6,14,.
CASSLEGTSGRWVEQYF,TGTGCCAGCAGCTTAGAAGGGACTAGCGGGAGGTGGGTCGAGCAGTACTTC,TRBD2,TRBV11-2,TRBJ2-7,17,.
CASSWGPTNMYNEQFF,TGTGCCAGCTCATGGGGGCCTACGAATATGTACAATGAGCAGTTCTTC,.,TRBV7-9,TRBJ2-1,16,.
CASSQGDRGLADQPQHF,TGTGCCAGTAGTCAAGGGGACAGGGGACTTGCCGATCAGCCCCAGCATTTT,TRBD1,TRBV19,TRBJ1-5,17,many
CATSRVGASGNTIYF,TGTGCCACCAGCAGGGTAGGGGCCTCTGGAAACACCATATATTTT,.,TRBV15,TRBJ1-3,15,once
CASSLSLGALQNTGELFF,TGTGCCAGCAGTTTATCGCTAGGGGCCCTACAAAACACCGGGGAGCTGTTTTTT,.,TRBV27,TRBJ2-2,18,.
CASSSTGEQYF,TGTGCCAGCAGCTCTACAGGAGAGCAGTACTTC,.,TRBV7-8,TRBJ2-7,11,.
CASSQTGRRATEAFF,TGTGCCAGCAGCCAGACAGGGAGGAGGGCCACTGAAGCTTTCTTT,TRBD1,TRBV6-5,TRBJ1-1,15,.
CASSSVYRGSSYNEQFF,TGTGCCAGCAGCTCCGTCTACAGGGGGAGCTCCTACAATGAGCAGTTCTTC,TRBD1,TRBV7-6,TRBJ2-1,17,once
CASSIQGTRGNQPQHF,TGTGCCAGTAGTATTCAGGGGACACGAGGAAATCAGCCCCAGCATTTT,.,TRBV19,TRBJ1-5,16,few
CASSLRTGNTEAFF,TGCGCCAGCAGCTTACGAACAGGTAACACTGAAGCTTTCTTT,.,TRBV5-1,TRBJ1-1,14,.
CAYRDSWGAEAFF,TGTGCCTACCGCGACAGTTGGGGGGCTGAAGCTTTCTTT,.,TRBV30,TRBJ1-1,13,.
CASSIYPEIKNTEAFF,TGTGCCAGTAGTATCTACCCCGAGATAAAGAACACTGAAGCTTTCTTT,.,TRBV19,TRBJ1-1,16,.
CASSLRSPLSTGGRETQYF,TGTGCCAGCAGTTTAAGATCCCCCTTGTCGACAGGGGGTCGGGAGACCCAGTACTTC,TRBD1,TRBV27,TRBJ2-5,19,.
CASSFSTALYSNQPQHF,TGTGCCAGCAGTTTTAGTACAGCCCTTTATAGCAATCAGCCCCAGCATTTT,.,TRBV27,TRBJ1-5,17,.
CASSAGTGVYSGNTIYF,TGTGCCAGCAGCGCCGGGACAGGAGTCTACTCTGGAAACACCATATATTTT,TRBD1,TRBV7-9,TRBJ1-3,17,.
CASSLARLGSSYNSPLHF,TGTGCCAGCAGCTTGGCCAGGTTGGGGAGCTCCTATAATTCACCCCTCCACTTT,.,TRBV5-6,TRBJ1-6,18,.
CASGTPTGLGTEAFF,TGTGCTAGTGGTACCCCCACAGGGTTGGGCACTGAAGCTTTCTTT,.,TRBV12-5,TRBJ1-1,15,.
CASSHLGQGGGSPLHF,TGTGCCAGCAGCCACCTTGGACAGGGCGGGGGATCACCCCTCCACTTT,TRBD1,TRBV14,TRBJ1-6,16,.
CATSRDSHWETEAFF,TGTGCCACCAGCAGAGATAGTCATTGGGAGACTGAAGCTTTCTTT,.,TRBV15,TRBJ1-1,15,.